This T cell receptor (beta chain) is from a study of blood T cell repertoires in COVID-19. In the study overall: Samples representing acute and convalescent COVID-19 were sourced from the United States, Italy and Spain. T cells, B-cell-depleted T cells, or PBMCs supplied cDNA or gDNA.

This clone was counted between two and nine times. Sequenced by immunoSEQ multiplex PCR; TCRdb stores in-frame clones only, minus some. This table holds under 200,000 clones, around four fifths found once. Between the trimmed V and J ends, which lost 2 bases and 4 bases, there was a span of 30 bases. The CDR3 is made up of 21 amino acids. Germline CDR1 is MDHEN and CDR2 is SYDVKM. The sequence was obtained from a woman aged 40 to 50 with acute or convalescent COVID-19. The chain is built from TRBV28 and TRBJ1-5; TRBD1 is a possible D gene (5 bases). Sequenced input: peripheral blood. The DNA of the CDR3 is TGTGCCAGCAGTTTAGGCTGGTCTAAGGGGTTGCCCAAGAAAATAAATCAGCCCCAGCATTTT. As protein: CASSLGWSKGLPKKINQPQHF. The complete variable domain, with remaining parts taken from reference TRBV28 and TRBJ1-5, reads DVKVTQSSRYLVKRTGEKVFLECVQDMDHENMFWYRQDPGLGLRLIYFSYDVKMKEKGDIPEGYSVSREKKERFSLILESASTNQTSMYLCASSLGWSKGLPKKINQPQHFGDGTRLSIL.